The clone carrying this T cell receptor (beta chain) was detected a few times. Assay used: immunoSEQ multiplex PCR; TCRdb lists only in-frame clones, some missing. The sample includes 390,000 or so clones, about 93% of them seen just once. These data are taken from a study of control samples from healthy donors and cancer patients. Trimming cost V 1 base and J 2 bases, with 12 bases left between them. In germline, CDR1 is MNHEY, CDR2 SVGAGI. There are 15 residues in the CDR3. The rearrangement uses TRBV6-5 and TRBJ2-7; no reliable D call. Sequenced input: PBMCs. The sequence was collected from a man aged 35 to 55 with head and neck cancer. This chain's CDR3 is CASSYLPLGTYEQYF. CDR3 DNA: TGTGCCAGCAGTTACTTACCTCTGGGGACCTACGAGCAGTACTTC.